This is a list of T cell receptor beta chains from one sample in a study of CD8 T cells in Susac syndrome. TCRdb re-called the immunoSEQ multiplex PCR reads through MiXCR, storing one row per CDR3 protein. Of 95,000 to 150,000 distinct CDR3 sequences in the sample, approximately 96% are singletons; the top ten hold less than 0.15%. Sequenced material: CD4+ T cells from PBMCs. The receptors were gathered from a human donor with Susac syndrome. Each CDR3 is given with its conserved first and last residue. The D gene is left open where the match is weak. Where a row states a size, it is once, few, many or the class of an expanded clone; other rows omit it.

length: 15; J: TRBJ1-3; D: TRBD1; size: .; V: TRBV20-1; DNA: TGCAGTGCCACCACAGGGGACCTCTCTGGAAACACCATATATTTT; CDR3: CSATTGDLSGNTIYF
length: 15; J: TRBJ2-1; D: TRBD1; size: .; V: TRBV24-1; DNA: TGTGCCACCAGCGGTGCAGGGGGCGCGTACAATGAGCAGTTCTTC; CDR3: CATSGAGGAYNEQFF
length: 14; J: TRBJ2-3; D: .; size: .; V: TRBV20-1; DNA: TGCAGTGCCCCGAGGAGAGGCGGCACAGATACGCAGTATTTT; CDR3: CSAPRRGGTDTQYF
length: 17; J: TRBJ2-7; D: TRBD2; size: .; V: TRBV4-3; DNA: TGCGCCAGCAGCCAAGGTCTCGCAGCGGGAGAGAAATACGAGCAGTACTTC; CDR3: CASSQGLAAGEKYEQYF
length: 13; J: TRBJ1-1; D: .; size: .; V: TRBV24-1; DNA: TGTGCCACCAGTGATTCCCGCGGGGGCCAAGCTTTCTTT; CDR3: CATSDSRGGQAFF
length: 14; J: TRBJ2-5; D: TRBD1; size: .; V: TRBV7-8; DNA: TGTGCCAGCAGCCCGGGACAGAGTTCAGAGACCCAGTACTTC; CDR3: CASSPGQSSETQYF
length: 16; J: TRBJ2-7; D: TRBD2; size: once; V: TRBV20-1; DNA: TGCAGTGCTAGACCTCGGACTAGCGGGAGTCTCGACGAGCAGTACTTC; CDR3: CSARPRTSGSLDEQYF
length: 16; J: TRBJ2-5; D: .; size: .; V: TRBV4-1; DNA: TGCGCCAGCAGCCAAGAGGGAGGGGGGACACCCACCACCCAGTACTTC; CDR3: CASSQEGGGTPTTQYF
length: 16; J: TRBJ1-2; D: TRBD1; size: .; V: TRBV6-2/TRBV6-3; DNA: TGTGCCAGCAGTCCTCGGACAGGATCGACCCTTTATGGCTACACCTTC; CDR3: CASSPRTGSTLYGYTF
length: 13; J: TRBJ1-2; D: .; size: .; V: TRBV21-1; DNA: TGTGCCAGCAGCAAAAGTGGGGACTATGGCTACACCTTC; CDR3: CASSKSGDYGYTF
length: 16; J: TRBJ1-6; D: .; size: .; V: TRBV28; DNA: TGTGCCAGCCGTGCCTCCGGGGCACCCGGGGAAGTTACCCTCCACTTT; CDR3: CASRASGAPGEVTLHF
length: 16; J: TRBJ2-3; D: TRBD2; size: .; V: TRBV14; DNA: TGTGCCAGCAGCCATGCTAGCGGGGGTACCACAGATACGCAGTATTTT; CDR3: CASSHASGGTTDTQYF
length: 15; J: TRBJ2-3; D: TRBD1; size: .; V: TRBV5-1; DNA: TGCGCCAGCAGCCCAACAGGGGGCCCTACAGATACGCAGTATTTT; CDR3: CASSPTGGPTDTQYF
length: 15; J: TRBJ2-2; D: .; size: .; V: TRBV9; DNA: TGTGCCAGCAGCGTAGGGGGGGCCGGGACCGGGGAGCTGTTTTTT; CDR3: CASSVGGAGTGELFF
length: 14; J: TRBJ2-1; D: TRBD2; size: .; V: TRBV12-5; DNA: TGTGCTAGTGGTTTGGTACTAGCGTTGGATGAGCAGTTCTTC; CDR3: CASGLVLALDEQFF
length: 16; J: TRBJ2-7; D: TRBD2; size: .; V: TRBV15; DNA: TGTGCCACCAGCAGGGAGTCCGGACTAGCCTCCTACGAGCAGTACTTC; CDR3: CATSRESGLASYEQYF
length: 13; J: TRBJ2-5; D: .; size: .; V: TRBV30; DNA: TGTGCCTGGAGTGGGGGGGACAGAGAGACCCAGTACTTC; CDR3: CAWSGGDRETQYF
length: 15; J: TRBJ2-1; D: TRBD1; size: .; V: TRBV2; DNA: TGTGCCAGCAGTGTAGGGCAGGGGGCGGGCAATGAGCAGTTCTTC; CDR3: CASSVGQGAGNEQFF
length: 14; J: TRBJ2-1; D: TRBD1; size: once; V: TRBV29-1; DNA: TGCAGCGTCGTGGGACAGAGCTCCTACAATGAGCAGTTCTTC; CDR3: CSVVGQSSYNEQFF
length: 16; J: TRBJ2-7; D: TRBD2; size: .; V: TRBV9; DNA: TGTGCCAGCAGCGTTGAAGCGGGAGGGCCCATTTACGAGCAGTACTTC; CDR3: CASSVEAGGPIYEQYF
length: 13; J: TRBJ1-4; D: .; size: .; V: TRBV29-1; DNA: TGCAGCGTCGTTACCGGACGTAATGAAAAACTGTTTTTT; CDR3: CSVVTGRNEKLFF
length: 13; J: TRBJ2-5; D: .; size: .; V: TRBV11-2; DNA: TGTGCCAGCAGCTCCAGGGCGATAGTGACCCAGTACTTC; CDR3: CASSSRAIVTQYF
length: 12; J: TRBJ1-2; D: .; size: once; V: TRBV5-1; DNA: TGCGCCAGCAGCCTCGACGTGTCTGGCTACACCTTC; CDR3: CASSLDVSGYTF
length: 15; J: TRBJ2-1; D: .; size: .; V: TRBV19; DNA: TGTGCCAGTAGTCCTTCTAGCGCCACCCACAATGAGCAGTTCTTC; CDR3: CASSPSSATHNEQFF
length: 13; J: TRBJ1-1; D: TRBD1; size: .; V: TRBV6-5; DNA: TGTGCCAGCCAAACCGACAGGGACACTGAAGCTTTCTTT; CDR3: CASQTDRDTEAFF
length: 13; J: TRBJ2-1; D: .; size: .; V: TRBV19; DNA: TGTGCCAGTAGTATAGGGATGGGCAATGAGCAGTTCTTC; CDR3: CASSIGMGNEQFF
length: 11; J: TRBJ2-5; D: .; size: .; V: TRBV30; DNA: TGTGCCTGGAGATCCCAAGAGACCCAGTACTTC; CDR3: CAWRSQETQYF
length: 15; J: TRBJ2-6; D: TRBD1; size: .; V: TRBV2; DNA: TGTGCCAGCATTCCAGGGGGAACTGGGGCCAACGTCCTGACTTTC; CDR3: CASIPGGTGANVLTF
length: 12; J: TRBJ2-7; D: .; size: .; V: TRBV18; DNA: TGTGCCAGCTCCGCCGTAGGGTACGAGCAGTACTTC; CDR3: CASSAVGYEQYF
length: 14; J: TRBJ2-5; D: .; size: .; V: TRBV9; DNA: TGTGCCAGCAGCCCCGGACTAATACAAGAGACCCAGTACTTC; CDR3: CASSPGLIQETQYF
length: 15; J: TRBJ2-7; D: .; size: .; V: TRBV5-1; DNA: TGCGCCAGCAGCTTGTCGACGGTCAATCCGGGCGAGCAGTACTTC; CDR3: CASSLSTVNPGEQYF
length: 17; J: TRBJ2-4; D: TRBD2; size: .; V: TRBV7-2; DNA: TGTGCCAGCAGCTTCGGGTCTAGCGGGTTAGCCAAAAACATTCAGTACTTC; CDR3: CASSFGSSGLAKNIQYF
length: 13; J: TRBJ1-1; D: .; size: .; V: TRBV6-5; DNA: TGTGCCAGCACCTGGAGTACGGACAGCAAAGCTTTCTTT; CDR3: CASTWSTDSKAFF
length: 13; J: TRBJ1-2; D: TRBD1; size: .; V: TRBV6-5; DNA: TGTGCCAGCAGCCGACAGGGGAAAAATGGCTACACCTTC; CDR3: CASSRQGKNGYTF
length: 14; J: TRBJ1-2; D: .; size: .; V: TRBV29-1; DNA: TGCAGCGTTGAGGGCAGAGGACTTAACTATGGCTACACCTTC; CDR3: CSVEGRGLNYGYTF
length: 13; J: TRBJ2-3; D: .; size: .; V: TRBV29-1; DNA: TGCAGCGAGCGGCAGACTAGCACAGATACGCAGTATTTT; CDR3: CSERQTSTDTQYF
length: 13; J: TRBJ2-7; D: .; size: .; V: TRBV7-8; DNA: TGTGCCAGCAGCCCCGTAGGTCCCTACGAGCAGTACTTC; CDR3: CASSPVGPYEQYF